This T cell receptor (beta chain) was obtained from a study of T-cell reconstitution after alpha-beta-depleted transplantation in children. The table lists this clonotype with many counts. During its preparation, the TCRbeta library received unique molecular identifiers. MiXCR, applied by TCRdb to the PCR reads, yields one record per CDR3 protein. Of some 350,000 distinct CDR3 sequences in the sample, under 13% were seen once. Germline-derived CDR1 and CDR2 are SGHTA and FQGTGA. Between the trimmed V and J ends, which lost 2 bases and 4 bases, there was a span of 8 bases. This CDR3 has 13 residues. The genes are TRBV7-3 and TRBJ1-1; perhaps TRBD1 as D (5 bases). Here the sequenced sample was PBMCs from the stem cell graft donor, taken from the stem cell graft. The source is a human donor who donated a stem cell graft to a child with acute lymphoblastic leukemia. The CDR3 protein is CASSLWDGTEAFF. The CDR3 bases are TGTGCCAGCAGCTTATGGGACGGCACTGAAGCTTTCTTT.